These T cell receptor beta chains were read from a single sample in a study of T-cell reconstitution after alpha-beta-depleted transplantation in children. One entry per CDR3 protein, called by TCRdb with MiXCR from the PCR reads. The sample carries about 200,000 distinct CDR3 sequences, approximately 7% recorded once. Sequenced material: PBMCs, taken before TCRalphabeta/CD19-depleted stem cell transplant. The receptors were sampled from a boy between 2 and 10 years old with acute lymphoblastic leukemia, due to receive a stem cell transplant. The CDR3 runs from the conserved cysteine through the conserved F or W. The D gene is left open where the match is weak. Not every row has a clone size; where given, it reads once, few, many or a size class.

CDR3 DNA: TGTGCCAGCACCTTGAGGGGGGACTATGGCTACACCTTC; CDR3 protein: CASTLRGDYGYTF; V gene: TRBV12-3/TRBV12-4; J gene: TRBJ1-2; clone size: NA; D gene: NA
CDR3 DNA: TGTGCCAGCAGCCAAAGCGGAGACAGGGTCTACAATGAGCAGTTCTTC; CDR3 protein: CASSQSGDRVYNEQFF; V gene: TRBV21-1; J gene: TRBJ2-1; clone size: many; D gene: NA
CDR3 DNA: TGCGCCAGCAGCCAAGCCATCGGACCCAACTATGGCTACACCTTC; CDR3 protein: CASSQAIGPNYGYTF; V gene: TRBV4-3; J gene: TRBJ1-2; clone size: NA; D gene: NA
CDR3 DNA: TGTGCCAGCAGCTTAGCTGGCGGGGGGACCAATGAGCAGTTCTTC; CDR3 protein: CASSLAGGGTNEQFF; V gene: TRBV11-3; J gene: TRBJ2-1; clone size: many; D gene: TRBD2
CDR3 DNA: TGTGCCAGCAGCTCTCCTAGACTAGCGGAGGGCACAGATACGCAGTATTTT; CDR3 protein: CASSSPRLAEGTDTQYF; V gene: TRBV7-8; J gene: TRBJ2-3; clone size: NA; D gene: TRBD2
CDR3 DNA: TGCAGTGCTAGAGCCCCCGACCCCTCCTACAATGAGCAGTTCTTC; CDR3 protein: CSARAPDPSYNEQFF; V gene: TRBV20-1; J gene: TRBJ2-1; clone size: NA; D gene: NA
CDR3 DNA: TGCAGCGTGCTGGGACAGGGGAATGAAAAACTGTTTTTT; CDR3 protein: CSVLGQGNEKLFF; V gene: TRBV29-1; J gene: TRBJ1-4; clone size: many; D gene: TRBD1
CDR3 DNA: TGTGCCAGTAGTATACAGGGAGAGACCCAGTACTTC; CDR3 protein: CASSIQGETQYF; V gene: TRBV19; J gene: TRBJ2-5; clone size: NA; D gene: NA
CDR3 DNA: TGTGCCAGCAGCCCGCGACTAGCAGAGACCCAGTACTTC; CDR3 protein: CASSPRLAETQYF; V gene: TRBV7-2; J gene: TRBJ2-5; clone size: many; D gene: TRBD2
CDR3 DNA: TGTGCCAGCAGCGTGCCACCGGGACTAGCGATGCCAAGCTCCTACAATGAGCAGTTCTTC; CDR3 protein: CASSVPPGLAMPSSYNEQFF; V gene: TRBV9; J gene: TRBJ2-1; clone size: many; D gene: TRBD2
CDR3 DNA: TGCAGTGCTAGCCGGGGTTGCACCTACGAGCAGTACTTC; CDR3 protein: CSASRGCTYEQYF; V gene: TRBV20-1; J gene: TRBJ2-7; clone size: NA; D gene: NA
CDR3 DNA: TGTGCCAGCAGCTTTCAGGGCAATGAGCAGTTCTTC; CDR3 protein: CASSFQGNEQFF; V gene: TRBV7-2; J gene: TRBJ2-1; clone size: many; D gene: NA
CDR3 DNA: TGTGCCAGCAGAAGACAGGGGGCGAAGACCCAGTACTTC; CDR3 protein: CASRRQGAKTQYF; V gene: TRBV28; J gene: TRBJ2-5; clone size: NA; D gene: TRBD1
CDR3 DNA: TGTGCCAGCAGCGGGGGGACCAATCCCGGCGAGCAGTACTTC; CDR3 protein: CASSGGTNPGEQYF; V gene: TRBV13; J gene: TRBJ2-7; clone size: many; D gene: NA
CDR3 DNA: TGTGCCAGCAGCCAAGATGGGGGATCCTACGAGCAGTACTTC; CDR3 protein: CASSQDGGSYEQYF; V gene: TRBV3-1; J gene: TRBJ2-7; clone size: NA; D gene: NA
CDR3 DNA: TGTGCCAGCAGCACCACCGGACAGGGCGTCACCACAGATACGCAGTATTTT; CDR3 protein: CASSTTGQGVTTDTQYF; V gene: TRBV9; J gene: TRBJ2-3; clone size: many; D gene: TRBD1
CDR3 DNA: TGTGCCAGCAGCCCGGGGGGGACAGGCTACGAGCAGTACTTC; CDR3 protein: CASSPGGTGYEQYF; V gene: TRBV4-2; J gene: TRBJ2-7; clone size: many; D gene: NA
CDR3 DNA: TGCAGTGCCACCGCGACAGGGAACTATGGCTACACCTTC; CDR3 protein: CSATATGNYGYTF; V gene: TRBV20-1; J gene: TRBJ1-2; clone size: few; D gene: TRBD1
CDR3 DNA: TGTGCCAGCAGCCCGGCGGCCCTCGGCTACACCTTC; CDR3 protein: CASSPAALGYTF; V gene: TRBV12-3/TRBV12-4; J gene: TRBJ1-2; clone size: few; D gene: NA
CDR3 DNA: TGTGCCAGCAGCTCGGGACGGACGCAAGAGACCCAGTACTTC; CDR3 protein: CASSSGRTQETQYF; V gene: TRBV5-5; J gene: TRBJ2-5; clone size: many; D gene: NA
CDR3 DNA: TGCAGTGGCCGGATTTGGGGGCAGGCAGATACGCAGTATTTT; CDR3 protein: CSGRIWGQADTQYF; V gene: TRBV20-1; J gene: TRBJ2-3; clone size: few; D gene: NA
CDR3 DNA: TGTGCCAGCGCATCGGGCAGGTCCATCTCCGGGGAGCTGTTTTTT; CDR3 protein: CASASGRSISGELFF; V gene: TRBV27; J gene: TRBJ2-2; clone size: many; D gene: NA
CDR3 DNA: TGCAGTGCCCCTGGGACTAGCGGGAGATATGAGGAGCAGTTCTTC; CDR3 protein: CSAPGTSGRYEEQFF; V gene: TRBV20-1; J gene: TRBJ2-1; clone size: many; D gene: TRBD2
CDR3 DNA: TGTGCCAGCAGCCAAGATGGGCAGGGAAGACAAGAGACCCAGTACTTC; CDR3 protein: CASSQDGQGRQETQYF; V gene: TRBV4-2; J gene: TRBJ2-5; clone size: many; D gene: NA
CDR3 DNA: TGTGCCAGCAGCTTCCTCGGGACAATCTCCTACAATGAGCAGTTCTTC; CDR3 protein: CASSFLGTISYNEQFF; V gene: TRBV5-5; J gene: TRBJ2-1; clone size: many; D gene: NA
CDR3 DNA: TGTGCCAGCAGTTACGAGGGGGCATCTTACGAGACCCAGTACTTC; CDR3 protein: CASSYEGASYETQYF; V gene: TRBV6-5; J gene: TRBJ2-5; clone size: NA; D gene: TRBD1
CDR3 DNA: TGTGCCAGCAGTTTCTCTAGCACAGATACGCAGTATTTT; CDR3 protein: CASSFSSTDTQYF; V gene: TRBV7-8; J gene: TRBJ2-3; clone size: NA; D gene: NA
CDR3 DNA: TGCAGTGCTATAGACCGGGACAGGGTAACCTACGAGCAGTACTTC; CDR3 protein: CSAIDRDRVTYEQYF; V gene: TRBV20-1; J gene: TRBJ2-7; clone size: many; D gene: TRBD1
CDR3 DNA: TGTGCCACCAGCAGAGAGGGAGGAGGGAAGGCTCAGCCCCAGCATTTT; CDR3 protein: CATSREGGGKAQPQHF; V gene: TRBV15; J gene: TRBJ1-5; clone size: NA; D gene: NA
CDR3 DNA: TGTGCCAGCAGCCGAGGAGCGGGGCTACAAGAGACCCAGTACTTC; CDR3 protein: CASSRGAGLQETQYF; V gene: TRBV9; J gene: TRBJ2-5; clone size: NA; D gene: TRBD2
CDR3 DNA: TGTGCCAGCAGCTTAAACAGCTGGGGCGGGGACAATGAGCAGTTCTTC; CDR3 protein: CASSLNSWGGDNEQFF; V gene: TRBV7-6; J gene: TRBJ2-1; clone size: many; D gene: NA
CDR3 DNA: TGTGCCATCAGTGAGTCGGCGGGAAGGCGCGAGCAGTACTTC; CDR3 protein: CAISESAGRREQYF; V gene: TRBV10-3; J gene: TRBJ2-7; clone size: many; D gene: NA
CDR3 DNA: TGTGCCAGCAGGCCAGGAGGACTAGCATCCGTCGAGCAGTACTTC; CDR3 protein: CASRPGGLASVEQYF; V gene: TRBV7-2; J gene: TRBJ2-7; clone size: few; D gene: TRBD2
CDR3 DNA: TGTGCCAGCAGTTTTGGACAGGCCAGCTCCTACGAGCAGTACTTC; CDR3 protein: CASSFGQASSYEQYF; V gene: TRBV5-5; J gene: TRBJ2-7; clone size: few; D gene: TRBD1
CDR3 DNA: TGTGCCAGCAGTCCCCTGGTTGAGCAGTTCTTC; CDR3 protein: CASSPLVEQFF; V gene: TRBV28; J gene: TRBJ2-1; clone size: many; D gene: NA
CDR3 DNA: TGTGCCAGCAGCTTAGGACAGGGCCTGTCCTACGAGCAGTACTTC; CDR3 protein: CASSLGQGLSYEQYF; V gene: TRBV7-2; J gene: TRBJ2-7; clone size: few; D gene: TRBD1
CDR3 DNA: TGTGCCAGCAGCTTAGCAGGGACAGAGAATGAGCAGTTCTTC; CDR3 protein: CASSLAGTENEQFF; V gene: TRBV7-9; J gene: TRBJ2-1; clone size: few; D gene: TRBD1
CDR3 DNA: TGTGCCAGCAGCCCCGGGGGGGAGAGTTATGGCTACACCTTC; CDR3 protein: CASSPGGESYGYTF; V gene: TRBV7-3; J gene: TRBJ1-2; clone size: many; D gene: NA
CDR3 DNA: TGTGCCAGCAGTTTCCCGCCGACAGGAACTAGCGGGAGGGAAAAGGCCGGGGAGCTGTTTTTT; CDR3 protein: CASSFPPTGTSGREKAGELFF; V gene: TRBV28; J gene: TRBJ2-2; clone size: few; D gene: TRBD2
CDR3 DNA: TGTGCCAGTAGTTCCACGACAGGGGCCTCCTACAATGAGCAGTTCTTC; CDR3 protein: CASSSTTGASYNEQFF; V gene: TRBV19; J gene: TRBJ2-1; clone size: few; D gene: TRBD1
CDR3 DNA: TGTGCCAGCACCGACCCCATGAACACTGAAGCTTTCTTT; CDR3 protein: CASTDPMNTEAFF; V gene: TRBV28; J gene: TRBJ1-1; clone size: many; D gene: NA
CDR3 DNA: TGTGCCAGCAGCTTAGAAAGGACAACCCAGTACTTC; CDR3 protein: CASSLERTTQYF; V gene: TRBV11-2; J gene: TRBJ2-5; clone size: many; D gene: NA
CDR3 DNA: TGTGCCACCAGACAATCAACCGGGGAGCTGTTTTTT; CDR3 protein: CATRQSTGELFF; V gene: TRBV24-1; J gene: TRBJ2-2; clone size: many; D gene: NA
CDR3 DNA: TGCAGCCTTAGTGAGTCAGCTAACTATGGCTACACCTTC; CDR3 protein: CSLSESANYGYTF; V gene: TRBV20-1; J gene: TRBJ1-2; clone size: many; D gene: NA